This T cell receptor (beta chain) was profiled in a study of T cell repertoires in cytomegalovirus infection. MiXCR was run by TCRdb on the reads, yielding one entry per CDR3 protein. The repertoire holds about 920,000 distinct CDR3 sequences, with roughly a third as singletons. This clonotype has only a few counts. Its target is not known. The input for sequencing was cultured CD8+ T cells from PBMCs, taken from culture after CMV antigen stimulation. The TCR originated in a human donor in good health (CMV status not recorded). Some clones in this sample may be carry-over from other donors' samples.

DNA for the CDR3: TGTGCCAGCAGCCATTCCTCGGAAGTAAACACCATATATTTT. Translating gives CASSHSSEVNTIYF. This chain uses TRBV3-1 with TRBJ1-3, with D uncertain. The CDR3 runs to 14 residues. Germline V lookup: CDR1 LGHDT, CDR2 YNNKEL (reference sequence). The germline V and J ends were trimmed by 3 bases and 6 bases, with 12 bases remaining between them.